The present T cell receptor beta chain was sequenced within a study of shared clonotypes between healthy human individuals. Study-level background: Contributing individuals were a couple of females and a few males aged 18 to 49.

CD8 cells classed as naive were CD45RO-negative and positively selected for CCR7, excluding terminally differentiated effector memory CD45RA+ cells. Deep-level settings were used for running the assay. Clones were read by immunoSEQ multiplex PCR, and TCRdb kept only the in-frame ones, dropping some. The sample records millions of clones, roughly 91% being singletons. In the case of this clone: Its antigen is unknown.

The CDR3 spans 14 residues. The germline CDR1 and CDR2 sequences are MNHNY and SVGAGI (reference sequence). V was trimmed by 5 bases and J by 8 bases, leaving 16 bases between them. General study results and limits: Clonotypes not shared had lower generation probabilities than those common to all four donors.

Sequencing was done on a sample of naive CD8+ T cells from PBMCs. The chain carries TRBV6-6 and TRBJ1-5; D is uncertain. This clonotype originated in a man younger than 35 in good health. Some clones in this sample may be carry-over from other donors' samples. The CDR3 region is CASSPTRNPEPQHF. DNA for the CDR3: TGTGCCAGCAGTCCAACACGTAATCCAGAGCCCCAGCATTTT.